This TCR beta chain was recorded in a study of chemoradiotherapy in HPV16-positive cancers. About the study: Candidate HPV-specific T-cell clones and common TCR motifs came from functional assays in a couple of HPV16-positive patients. Study-level points and caveats: For HPV16-positive patients, expanding HPV-responsive T cells associated with longer recurrence-free survival. Candidate HPV-specific clones and E7-related TCR motifs grew in tumor during treatment.

Assay: immunoSEQ multiplex PCR; the TCRdb copy retains only in-frame clones and omits some. The table lists around 2,000 clones, under 85% of them singletons. Over chemoradiotherapy, repertoires were sampled more than once. Notes on this clone: Its antigen remains unknown.

The sample was tumor tissue, taken from a patient who underwent chemoradiotherapy. This clonotype was obtained from a human donor with HPV-associated anogenital cancer.

CDR3 in amino acids: CASSQGLAGGLPDTQYF. The CDR3 DNA reads TGCGCCAGCAGCCAAGGACTAGCGGGGGGGTTACCAGATACGCAGTATTTT. The chain combines TRBV4-3 with TRBJ2-3; TRBD2 matches 14 bases. The V segment lost 1 base and the J segment 4 bases; nucleotides outside the gene matches: 4. The CDR3 is made up of 17 amino acids. Germline V lookup: CDR1 LGHNA, CDR2 YSLEER.